These 32 T cell receptor beta chains came from one sample sequenced in a study of blood T cell repertoires in COVID-19. TCRdb's copy holds only in-frame clones and misses some; the assay was immunoSEQ multiplex PCR. The table has about 16,000 clones, around nine tenths seen once. Sequencing was done on a sample of peripheral blood. The receptors derive from a human donor in a cohort sampled during active COVID-19.

By share of the sample, this clone is medium-sized. CDR3: CASSVLGTGIYEQYF. The CDR3 bases are TGTGCCAGCAGCGTGCTAGGGACAGGTATATACGAGCAGTACTTC. V is TRBV28 and J is TRBJ2-7; TRBD1 matches 8 bases. J lost 4 bases, V lost 6 bases, and 11 bases had no gene match. CDR1 is MDHEN and CDR2 is SYDVKM in the germline V gene. The CDR3 is made up of 15 amino acids.

This clone was seen just once. The genes are TRBV3-1 (or the pseudogene TRBV3-2) and TRBJ1-5; no definite D call. The CDR3 is 13 amino acids. The germline V gene has CDR1 LGHDT and CDR2 YNNKEL (reference sequence). V lost 2 bases to trimming and J lost 7 bases, with 9 bases between them. The CDR3 is CASSQRRNQPQHF. CDR3 coding DNA: TGTGCCAGCAGCCAAAGGAGGAACCAGCCCCAGCATTTT.

J is TRBJ2-7 and V is TRBV18, with a tentative D call TRBD1 (6 bases). V lost 5 bases and J lost 4, with 9 bases in between. CDR1 and CDR2 (germline): KGHSH, LQKENI. The CDR3 has 12 amino acids. The CDR3 DNA follows: TGTGCCAGCTCAAGGGACAAATACGAGCAGTACTTC. Its translation is CASSRDKYEQYF.

The genes are TRBV9 and TRBJ2-3, with a possible D match to TRBD2 (5 bases). Germline lookup yields CDR1 SGDLS and CDR2 YYNGEE. Trimming took 0 bases from V and 4 from J, leaving 12 bases between them. CDR3 length: 15 residues. The CDR3 reads CASSVALVRADTQYF. In DNA, the CDR3 is TGTGCCAGCAGCGTAGCACTAGTTCGGGCAGATACGCAGTATTTT.

Only one count was recorded for this clone. The genes are TRBV5-1 and TRBJ1-1, with 8 bases aligning to TRBD1. After removal of 0 bases from V and 7 bases from J, the junction contained 8 bases not matched to a gene. Germline-derived CDR1 and CDR2 are SGHRS and YFSETQ. There are 15 residues in the CDR3. CDR3 protein: CASSLVGQGNGEAFF. The CDR3 DNA sequence: TGCGCCAGCAGCTTGGTTGGACAGGGTAATGGTGAAGCTTTCTTT.

This sequence joins TRBV5-4 and TRBJ2-1, with D perhaps TRBD2 (6 bases). The CDR3 contains 15 residues. Deletions cut 0 bases from V and 5 bases from J, with 12 bases between. CDR1 is SGHNT, CDR2 YYREEE, per germline (reference sequence). CDR3 nucleotide sequence: TGTGCCAGCAGCTTGGAGGGGACTTCTAACAATGAGCAGTTCTTC. Protein: CASSLEGTSNNEQFF.

This CDR3 reads CSASLQGKREQYF. CDR3 nucleotide sequence: TGCAGTGCTAGTTTGCAGGGGAAACGCGAGCAGTACTTC. This rearrangement joins TRBV20-1 to TRBJ2-7, with D tentatively TRBD1 (6 bases). The germline V gene has CDR1 DFQATT and CDR2 SNEGSKA (reference sequence). V lost 3 bases and J lost 6, with 15 bases in between. This CDR3 is 13 amino acids long.

V and J are TRBV11-1 and TRBJ2-5; tentatively, D is TRBD2 (6 bases). Germline V gives CDR1 SGHAT, CDR2 FQDESV (reference sequence). The CDR3 spans 12 residues. The germline V and J ends were trimmed by 5 bases and 11 bases, with 15 bases remaining between them. CDR3 sequence (DNA): TGTGCCAGCAGCCCCAACCGACTAGAACAGTACTTC. This codes for CASSPNRLEQYF.

The rearrangement joins TRBV2 to TRBJ1-2; 8 bases align to TRBD1. The trim removed 8 bases at V and 6 bases at J, leaving 11 bases unmatched. This CDR3 has 14 residues. Germline V gene sequence: CDR1 SNHLY, CDR2 FYNNEI. The CDR3 is CASLEGQVANGYTF. The CDR3 DNA sequence: TGTGCCAGCCTAGAGGGACAGGTGGCAAATGGCTACACCTTC.

The chain employs TRBV28 and TRBJ2-5; D possibly corresponds to TRBD1 (6 bases). Germline CDR1 is MDHEN and CDR2 is SYDVKM. This CDR3 is built from 17 residues. Trimming took off 5 bases at V and 0 bases at J, with 19 bases between the two ends. The DNA for the CDR3 is TGTGCCAGCAGTCAGCGCCCCGGGACACCGTACCAAGAGACCCAGTACTTC. This encodes CASSQRPGTPYQETQYF.

About this clone itself: The same CDR3 can be traced to other DNA sequences in this sample. CDR3 amino acids: CASSAHGNRVGDGYTF. The CDR3 region has the DNA TGTGCCAGTAGTGCCCATGGGAACAGGGTAGGGGATGGCTACACCTTC. V usage is TRBV19 and J usage is TRBJ1-2, with D maybe TRBD1 (6 bases). CDR1 and CDR2 (germline): LNHDA, SQIVND (reference sequence). The CDR3 covers 16 residues. The V and J ends lost 5 bases and 6 bases respectively, with 22 bases between them.

The chain links TRBV12-5 to TRBJ2-3; TRBD2 agrees at 7 bases. V lost 7 bases to trimming and J lost 6 bases; unmatched junction nucleotides: 4. The CDR3 runs 12 residues. CDR1 is LGHNT, CDR2 FRNRAP, per germline. In nucleotides, the CDR3 is TGTGCTAGTGCCTTGCGGGGGGATACGCAGTATTTT. It specifies CASALRGDTQYF.

The chain has TRBV3-1 (or the pseudogene TRBV3-2) and TRBJ2-5; 7 nucleotides line up with TRBD2. This CDR3 spans 16 amino acids. Germline CDR1 and CDR2: LGHDT and YNNKEL (reference sequence). V shed 2 bases and J 5 bases; nucleotides not matched to a gene: 11. The CDR3 here is CASSQPSQAGDETQYF. The DNA of the CDR3 is TGTGCCAGCAGCCAACCCAGTCAGGCGGGAGACGAGACCCAGTACTTC.

The rearrangement uses TRBV5-1 and TRBJ2-2; unclear D gene. The V gene's germline CDR1 is SGHRS and CDR2 YFSETQ. V lost 4 bases to trimming and J lost 5 bases, with 12 bases between them. The CDR3 length is 14 residues. CDR3 in DNA: TGCGCCAGCAGCAAGAACGCAGTAACCGGGGAGCTGTTTTTT. It codes for CASSKNAVTGELFF.

The J gene is TRBJ2-6, the V gene TRBV6-6, with unresolved D. Germline assignment: CDR1 MNHNY and CDR2 SVGAGI (reference sequence). The CDR3 is 14 amino acids. V lost 5 bases and J lost 0, with 5 bases in between. The CDR3, as DNA: TGTGCCAGCAGTCCCTACTCTGGGGCCAACGTCCTGACTTTC. Translated: CASSPYSGANVLTF.

This chain uses TRBV23-1 with TRBJ1-4, with D possibly TRBD1 on 5 matching bases. TRBV23-1 is known as an ORF, though its function is uncertain. V dropped 7 bases and J dropped 10 bases, with 22 bases sitting between them. This CDR3 has 15 residues. The CDR3 DNA sequence: TGCGCCAGCACCTCTGACAGTAAGGCGATGAGAAAACTGTTTTTT. Residues: CASTSDSKAMRKLFF.

The chain couples TRBV5-1 to TRBJ1-2; unclear D gene. Between the trimmed V and J ends, which lost 4 bases and 3 bases, there was a span of 19 bases. This CDR3 region has 16 residues. Germline values: CDR1 SGHRS, CDR2 YFSETQ. The CDR3 protein is CASSLGASGVDYGYTF. CDR3 nucleotides: TGCGCCAGCAGCCTAGGAGCGAGTGGTGTTGACTATGGCTACACCTTC.

The rearrangement links TRBV6-2 or TRBV6-3 to TRBJ2-1, with TRBD2 matching over 11 bases. The germline V gene encodes CDR1 MNHEY and CDR2 SVGEGT. This CDR3 region has 14 residues. V lost 2 bases, J lost 6 bases, and 0 bases stayed unmatched. In DNA form, the CDR3 reads TGTGCCAGCAGTTACGGGACTAGCGGCAATGAGCAGTTCTTC. It yields the protein CASSYGTSGNEQFF.

This clone has only one observation. The CDR3 sequence is CASSIGDSGANVLTF. The CDR3 DNA reads TGTGCCAGCAGCATAGGCGACTCTGGGGCCAACGTCCTGACTTTC. V gene TRBV11-2 combines with J gene TRBJ2-6; D is ambiguous. CDR1 is SGHAT, CDR2 FQNNGV, per germline. The CDR3 extends over 15 amino acids. V was shortened by 5 bases and J by 0 bases, with 8 bases between the two germline ends. Complete variable domain (other parts from reference TRBV11-2 and TRBJ2-6): EAGVAQSPRYKIIEKRQSVAFWCNPISGHATLYWYQQILGQGPKLLIQFQNNGVVDDSQLPKDRFSAERLKGVDSTLKIQPAKLEDSAVYLCASSIGDSGANVLTFGAGSRLTVL.

The chain carries TRBV9 and TRBJ2-1; 7 nucleotides match TRBD1. J lost 7 bases, V lost 3 bases, and 13 bases had no gene match. Germline loops: CDR1 SGDLS, CDR2 YYNGEE. CDR3 length: 16 residues. The CDR3 DNA is TGTGCCAGCAGCGCCCGACAGGGACCCTTGGGGAATGAGCAGTTCTTC. This encodes CASSARQGPLGNEQFF. The complete variable domain, with remaining parts taken from reference TRBV9 and TRBJ2-1, reads DSGVTQTPKHLITATGQRVTLRCSPRSGDLSVYWYQQSLDQGLQFLIQYYNGEERAKGNILERFSAQQFPDLHSELNLSSLELGDSALYFCASSARQGPLGNEQFFGPGTRLTVL.

The V gene is TRBV4-2, the J gene TRBJ1-2; D call uncertain. The CDR3 loop spans 14 amino acids. Per germline, CDR1 LGHNA and CDR2 YNFKEQ. Trimming cost V 1 base and J 2 bases, with 8 bases left between them. CDR3 nucleotide sequence: TGTGCCAGCAGCCAAGCGTTTATCAACTATGGCTACACCTTC. Encoded protein: CASSQAFINYGYTF.

This clone was seen only once. The chain joins TRBV19 to TRBJ1-1, with 11 bases aligning to TRBD1. The germline CDR1 and CDR2 sequences are LNHDA and SQIVND (reference sequence). Trimming cost V 9 bases and J 5 bases; bases outside gene matches: 8. The CDR3 is 14 amino acids. DNA of the CDR3: TGTGCCAGCACAGACCGGGACAGGGGGACTGAAGCTTTCTTT. Residues: CASTDRDRGTEAFF.

The J gene is TRBJ1-1, the V gene TRBV15, with 10 bases matching TRBD1. The CDR3 has 17 amino acids. CDR1 and CDR2 from the germline V gene are LNHNV and YYDKDF (reference sequence). V lost 5 bases to trimming and J lost 1 base; unmatched junction nucleotides: 10. CDR3 nucleotides: TGTGCCACCAGCGGAACCGGGACAGGGGTAGGGAACACTGAAGCTTTCTTT. It codes for CATSGTGTGVGNTEAFF.

This clone has just one count. The rearrangement links TRBV10-2 to TRBJ2-2, with 8 bases fitting TRBD2. The CDR3 runs to 16 residues. Germline V lookup: CDR1 WSHSY, CDR2 SAAADI. The J segment lost 7 bases and the V segment lost 6 bases, leaving 13 bases of the junction unmatched. The CDR3 loop is CASRAGLDRLYGELFF. CDR3 DNA: TGCGCCAGCAGGGCGGGACTAGATCGGCTTTACGGGGAGCTGTTTTTT.

DNA for the CDR3: TGTGCCAGCAGCGATCCCATACAGGGGAGCTCCTACGAGCAGTACTTC. Translated, it gives CASSDPIQGSSYEQYF. V usage is TRBV11-2 and J usage is TRBJ2-7, with 7 bases matching TRBD1. The V and J ends lost 5 bases and 0 bases, in that order; junction bases with no gene match: 10. The CDR3 has 16 residues. CDR1 is SGHAT, CDR2 FQNNGV, per germline. Together with reference TRBV11-2 and TRBJ2-7, the CDR3 gives the full variable domain: EAGVAQSPRYKIIEKRQSVAFWCNPISGHATLYWYQQILGQGPKLLIQFQNNGVVDDSQLPKDRFSAERLKGVDSTLKIQPAKLEDSAVYLCASSDPIQGSSYEQYFGPGTRLTVT.

The genes are TRBV10-3 and TRBJ1-5; D is perhaps TRBD1 (5 bases). The germline gives CDR1 ENHRY, CDR2 SYGVKD. This CDR3 region has 13 residues. Trimming removed 4 bases at V and 3 bases at J, with 7 bases between. The CDR3 is CAISGGVNQPQHF. For the CDR3, the DNA is TGTGCCATCAGTGGGGGGGTCAATCAGCCCCAGCATTTT.

The chain links TRBV15 to TRBJ2-3; 8 nucleotides match TRBD2. The CDR3 covers 16 residues. After removal of 1 base from V and 5 bases from J, the junction contained 8 bases not matched to a gene. From germline, CDR1 is LNHNV and CDR2 YYDKDF (reference sequence). The CDR3 nucleotides read TGTGCCACCAGCAGAGGGTTCACAGCGGGGGAAGATACGCAGTATTTT. This sequence encodes CATSRGFTAGEDTQYF.

This chain joins TRBV23-1 and TRBJ2-5, with D possibly TRBD1 on 5 matching bases. TRBV23-1 is an open reading frame, and its role is uncertain. The CDR3 runs to 14 residues. V was shortened by 4 bases and J by 14 bases, with 23 bases between the two germline ends. CDR3 sequence reads: CASSPLACSDSGYF. DNA of the CDR3: TGCGCCAGCAGTCCTTTGGCTTGTAGTGACAGTGGATACTTC.

The V and J genes are TRBV28 and TRBJ1-5; the match to TRBD1 covers 9 bases. Germline CDR1 reads MDHEN; CDR2 reads SYDVKM. Germline trimming cut 6 bases from V and 5 bases from J; bases unmatched to any gene: 8. The CDR3 runs 15 residues. The CDR3 DNA is TGTGCCAGCAGAACCGGACAGGGGAGATATCAGCCCCAGCATTTT. Translated: CASRTGQGRYQPQHF. Looking up the rest from reference TRBV28 and TRBJ1-5 gives the full variable domain: DVKVTQSSRYLVKRTGEKVFLECVQDMDHENMFWYRQDPGLGLRLIYFSYDVKMKEKGDIPEGYSVSREKKERFSLILESASTNQTSMYLCASRTGQGRYQPQHFGDGTRLSIL.

The count of this clone is one. This rearrangement joins TRBV19 to TRBJ2-7, with TRBD1 matching 7 bases. Germline V CDR1 and CDR2: LNHDA, SQIVND (reference sequence). The CDR3 has 13 residues. V gave up 6 bases and J gave up 4 bases; unmatched junction bases: 6. The CDR3 is CASSPGQLYEQYF. CDR3 in DNA: TGTGCCAGTAGCCCGGGACAGTTATACGAGCAGTACTTC.

This chain joins TRBV12-3 or TRBV12-4 and TRBJ2-7; D may be TRBD2 (5 bases). CDR3 length: 12 amino acids. V was cut by 5 bases and J by 7 bases, with 12 bases left in between. The CDR3 DNA is TGTGCCAGCAGTCCGGGCGGGTGGGAGCAGTACTTC. Translating it yields CASSPGGWEQYF.

The chain couples TRBV29-1 to TRBJ2-2; maybe TRBD1 (5 bases). CDR3 length: 16 amino acids. Germline assignment: CDR1 SQVTM and CDR2 ANQGSEA. The V and J ends lost 7 bases and 1 base respectively, with 19 bases between them. The CDR3 loop reads CSAMGLVDGNTGELFF. CDR3 sequence (DNA): TGCAGCGCCATGGGGCTAGTCGACGGGAACACCGGGGAGCTGTTTTTT.